The source of this T cell receptor beta chain is a study of response to subunit inactivated influenza vaccine. This clonotype was seen a few times. MiXCR, run by TCRdb on the RT-PCR reads, gives a single entry per CDR3 protein. This repertoire shows approximately 290,000 distinct CDR3 sequences, roughly 22% found once; its top ten account for around a tenth. The CDR3 has 15 residues. Between the trimmed V and J ends, which lost 5 bases and 4 bases, there was a span of 14 bases. This TCR derives from a man aged 50-75 years who received an inactivated influenza vaccine. The rearrangement uses TRBV12-3 or TRBV12-4 and TRBJ2-2, with D possibly TRBD2 on 6 matching bases. Sequenced here: PBMCs from blood, sampled less than 22 months after vaccination. The CDR3, as DNA: TGTGCCAGCAGTAGCTCCGGGAGTATCACCGGGGAGCTGTTTTTT. Protein sequence: CASSSSGSITGELFF.